This entry features one T cell receptor beta chain sequence. The germline V gene has CDR1 LNHDA and CDR2 SQIVND (reference sequence). The CDR3 consists of 15 residues. The V gene lost 5 bases and the J gene lost 0 bases, with 11 bases spanning the gap. Method: immunoSEQ multiplex PCR; TCRdb's copy keeps in-frame clones and lacks some. The sample includes around 72,000 clones, over 75% of them seen just once. This specimen belongs to a study of blood T cell repertoires in COVID-19. Turning to the study itself: COVID-19 samples collected from the United States, Italy and Spain covered acute and convalescent phases. PBMCs, B-cell-depleted T cells, or T cells were the source of the cDNA or gDNA that made up the material.

The specimen was peripheral blood. The receptor was isolated from a man aged 50-59 years with acute or convalescent COVID-19. This rearrangement joins TRBV19 to TRBJ1-5, with D uncertain. The CDR3 spells CASSWRSYSNQPQHF. The CDR3 DNA is TGTGCCAGTAGTTGGCGGTCCTATAGCAATCAGCCCCAGCATTTT. Variable domain in full (rest from reference TRBV19 and TRBJ1-5): DGGITQSPKYLFRKEGQNVTLSCEQNLNHDAMYWYRQDPGQGLRLIYYSQIVNDFQKGDIAEGYSVSREKKESFPLTVTSAQKNPTAFYLCASSWRSYSNQPQHFGDGTRLSIL.